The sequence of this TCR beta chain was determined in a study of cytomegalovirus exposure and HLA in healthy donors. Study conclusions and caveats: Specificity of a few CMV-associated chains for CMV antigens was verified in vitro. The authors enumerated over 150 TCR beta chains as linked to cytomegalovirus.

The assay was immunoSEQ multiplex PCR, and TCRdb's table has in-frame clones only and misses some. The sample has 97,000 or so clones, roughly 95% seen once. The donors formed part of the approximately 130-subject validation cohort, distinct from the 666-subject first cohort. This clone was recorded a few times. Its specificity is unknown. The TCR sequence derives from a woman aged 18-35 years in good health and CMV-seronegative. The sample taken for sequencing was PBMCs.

CDR3: CASSRSGTSGESSYNEQFF. In nucleotides, the CDR3 is TGTGCCAGCAGCAGATCCGGGACTAGCGGGGAGAGCTCCTACAATGAGCAGTTCTTC. V is TRBV11-3 and J is TRBJ2-1; 13 positions match TRBD2. Germline V gives CDR1 SGHNT, CDR2 YENEEA. There are 19 residues in the CDR3. With V trimmed by 5 bases and J by 0 bases, 10 bases remained unmatched.